This T cell receptor (beta chain) was profiled in a study of blood T cells in healthy people across ages. Researchers collected ten milliliters of peripheral blood from every single donor. Together with a sample-barcoded 5' primer, a J-beta primer mix was included in a second PCR lasting about 7 to 11 cycles. A minimum of 3 million CDR3-containing paired-end reads was obtained for each sample. TCRdb reanalysed the 5' RACE reads using MiXCR and keeps one entry per CDR3 protein. The sample has about 1.6 million distinct CDR3 sequences, roughly 32% seen once; the top ten hold about 11%. Findings of the study overall: It was the long-lived donors that had more naive CD4+ cells and higher diversity than aged donors. Bulk PBMC profiling left naive and antigen-experienced comparisons inconclusive.

This CDR3 is built from 13 residues. Trimming cost V 3 bases and J 6 bases, with 11 bases left between them. CDR1 is SGHAT, CDR2 FQDESV, per germline (reference sequence). With regard to this clonotype: Its antigen is currently unknown.

Sequencing input: blood. The chain links TRBV11-1 to TRBJ1-1; TRBD1 is a possible D gene (6 bases). The TCR originated in a woman aged 25 to 39 in good health. The CDR3 nucleotides read TGTGCCAGCAGCTTTCTGACAGGTCCTGAAGCTTTCTTT. Amino acid sequence: CASSFLTGPEAFF.